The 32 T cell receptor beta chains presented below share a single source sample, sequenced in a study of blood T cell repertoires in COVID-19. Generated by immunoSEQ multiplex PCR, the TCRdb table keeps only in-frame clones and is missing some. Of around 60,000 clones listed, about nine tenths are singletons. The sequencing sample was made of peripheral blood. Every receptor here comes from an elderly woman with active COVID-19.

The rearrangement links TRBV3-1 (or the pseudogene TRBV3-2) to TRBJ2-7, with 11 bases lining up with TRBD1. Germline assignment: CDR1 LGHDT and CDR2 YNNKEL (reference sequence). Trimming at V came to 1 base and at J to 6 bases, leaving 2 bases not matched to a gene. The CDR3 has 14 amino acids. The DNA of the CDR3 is TGTGCCAGCAGCCAAGGGGACAGGGGGGCCGAGCAGTACGTC. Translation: CASSQGDRGAEQYV.

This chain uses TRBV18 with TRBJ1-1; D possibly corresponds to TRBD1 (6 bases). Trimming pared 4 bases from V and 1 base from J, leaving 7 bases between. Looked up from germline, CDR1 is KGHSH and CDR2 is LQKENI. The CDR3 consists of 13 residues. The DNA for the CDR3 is TGTGCCAGCTCACAGGGACAGAACACTGAAGCTTTCTTT. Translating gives CASSQGQNTEAFF.

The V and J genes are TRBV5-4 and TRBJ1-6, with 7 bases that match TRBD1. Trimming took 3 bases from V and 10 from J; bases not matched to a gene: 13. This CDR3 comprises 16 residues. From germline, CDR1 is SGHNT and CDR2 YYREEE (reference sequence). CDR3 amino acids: CASSSGQPGVGSPLHF. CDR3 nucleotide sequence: TGTGCCAGCAGCTCGGGACAGCCCGGGGTTGGGTCACCCCTCCACTTT.

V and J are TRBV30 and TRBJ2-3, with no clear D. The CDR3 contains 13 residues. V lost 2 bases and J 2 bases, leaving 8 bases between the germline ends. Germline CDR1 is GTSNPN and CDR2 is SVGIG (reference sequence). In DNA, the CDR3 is TGTGCCTGGAGTCCCCAAAACACAGATACGCAGTATTTT. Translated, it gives CAWSPQNTDTQYF.

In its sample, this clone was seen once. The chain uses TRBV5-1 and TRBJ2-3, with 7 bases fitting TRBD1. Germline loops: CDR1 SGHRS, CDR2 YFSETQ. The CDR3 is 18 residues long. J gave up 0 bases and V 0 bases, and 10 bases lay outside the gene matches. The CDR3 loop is CASSLERGQTASTDTQYF. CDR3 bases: TGCGCCAGCAGCTTGGAAAGGGGACAGACGGCTAGCACAGATACGCAGTATTTT. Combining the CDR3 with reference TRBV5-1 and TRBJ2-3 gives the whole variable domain KAGVTQTPRYLIKTRGQQVTLSCSPISGHRSVSWYQQTPGQGLQFLFEYFSETQRNKGNFPGRFSGRQFSNSRSEMNVSTLELGDSALYLCASSLERGQTASTDTQYFGPGTRLTVL.

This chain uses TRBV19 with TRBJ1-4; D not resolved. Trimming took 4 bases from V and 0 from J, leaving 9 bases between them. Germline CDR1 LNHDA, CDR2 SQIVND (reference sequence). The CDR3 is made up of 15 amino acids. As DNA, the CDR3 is TGTGCCAGTAGTACAGGCGTTGCAACTAATGAAAAACTGTTTTTT. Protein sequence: CASSTGVATNEKLFF.

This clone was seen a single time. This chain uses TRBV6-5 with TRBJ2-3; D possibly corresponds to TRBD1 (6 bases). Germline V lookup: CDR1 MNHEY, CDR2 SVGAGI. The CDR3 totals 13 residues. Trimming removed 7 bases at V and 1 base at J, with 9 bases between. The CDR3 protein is CASKPGGTDTQYF. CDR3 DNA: TGTGCCAGCAAGCCAGGGGGCACAGATACGCAGTATTTT.

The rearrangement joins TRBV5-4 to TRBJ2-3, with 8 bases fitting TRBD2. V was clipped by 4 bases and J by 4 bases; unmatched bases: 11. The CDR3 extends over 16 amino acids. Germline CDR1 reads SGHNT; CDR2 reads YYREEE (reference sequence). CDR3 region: CASSPGSGRDPDTQYF. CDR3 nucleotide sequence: TGTGCCAGCAGCCCGGGCAGCGGGAGAGATCCAGATACGCAGTATTTT. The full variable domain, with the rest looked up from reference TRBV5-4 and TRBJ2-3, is ETGVTQSPTHLIKTRGQQVTLRCSSQSGHNTVSWYQQALGQGPQFIFQYYREEENGRGNFPPRFSGLQFPNYSSELNVNALELDDSALYLCASSPGSGRDPDTQYFGPGTRLTVL.

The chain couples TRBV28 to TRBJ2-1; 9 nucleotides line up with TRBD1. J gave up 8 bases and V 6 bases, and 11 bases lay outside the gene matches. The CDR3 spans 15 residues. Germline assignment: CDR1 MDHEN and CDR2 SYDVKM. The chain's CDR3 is CASSTTDRGSDEQFF. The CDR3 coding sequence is TGTGCCAGCAGCACAACCGACAGGGGGTCGGATGAGCAGTTCTTC.

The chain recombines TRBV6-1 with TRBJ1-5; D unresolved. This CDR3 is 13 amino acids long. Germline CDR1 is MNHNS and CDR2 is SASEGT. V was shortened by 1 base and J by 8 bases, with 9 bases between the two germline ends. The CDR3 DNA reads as TGTGCCAGCAGTGAAGTGTGGGAGGAGCCCCAGCATTTT. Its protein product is CASSEVWEEPQHF.

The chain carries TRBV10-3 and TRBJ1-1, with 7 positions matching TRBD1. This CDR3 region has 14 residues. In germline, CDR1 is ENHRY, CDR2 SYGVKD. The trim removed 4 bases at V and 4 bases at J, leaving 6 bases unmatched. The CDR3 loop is CAISAGRGSTEAFF. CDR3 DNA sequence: TGTGCCATCAGTGCTGGCAGGGGGAGCACTGAAGCTTTCTTT.

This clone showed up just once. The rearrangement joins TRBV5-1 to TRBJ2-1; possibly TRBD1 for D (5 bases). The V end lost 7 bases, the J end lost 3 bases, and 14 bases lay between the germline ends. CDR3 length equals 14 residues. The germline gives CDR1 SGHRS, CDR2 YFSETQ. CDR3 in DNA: TGCGCCAGCGGGGCTCAGGACCACTACAATGAGCAGTTCTTC. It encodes CASGAQDHYNEQFF.

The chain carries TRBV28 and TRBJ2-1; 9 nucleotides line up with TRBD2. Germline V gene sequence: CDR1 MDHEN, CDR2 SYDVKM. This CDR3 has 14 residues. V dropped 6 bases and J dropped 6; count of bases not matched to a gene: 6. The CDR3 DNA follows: TGTGCCAGCAGAGAGGGGACTAGCCTCAATGAGCAGTTCTTC. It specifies CASREGTSLNEQFF.

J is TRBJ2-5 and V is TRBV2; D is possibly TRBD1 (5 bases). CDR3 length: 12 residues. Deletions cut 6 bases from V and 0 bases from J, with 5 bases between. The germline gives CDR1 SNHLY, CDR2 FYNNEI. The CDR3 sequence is CASRQDQETQYF. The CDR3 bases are TGTGCCAGCAGACAGGACCAAGAGACCCAGTACTTC.

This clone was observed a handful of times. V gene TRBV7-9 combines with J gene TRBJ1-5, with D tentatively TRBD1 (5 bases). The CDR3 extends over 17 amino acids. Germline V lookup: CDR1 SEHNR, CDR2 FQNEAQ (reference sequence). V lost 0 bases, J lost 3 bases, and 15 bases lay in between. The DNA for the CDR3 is TGTGCCAGCAGCTTAGCGGGTAAGGGGCAGGACAATCAGCCCCAGCATTTT. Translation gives CASSLAGKGQDNQPQHF.

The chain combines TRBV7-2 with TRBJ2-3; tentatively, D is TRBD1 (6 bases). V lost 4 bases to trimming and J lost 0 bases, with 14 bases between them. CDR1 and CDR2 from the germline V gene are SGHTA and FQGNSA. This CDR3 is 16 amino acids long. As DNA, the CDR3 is TGTGCCAGCAGCTCGACCGGGACAACTAGCACAGATACGCAGTATTTT. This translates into CASSSTGTTSTDTQYF.

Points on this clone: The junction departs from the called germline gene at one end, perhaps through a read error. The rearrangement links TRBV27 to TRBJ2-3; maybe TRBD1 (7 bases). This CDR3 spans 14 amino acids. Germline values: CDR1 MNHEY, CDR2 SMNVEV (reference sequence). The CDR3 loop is CASRMDRTTGTQYF. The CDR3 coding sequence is TGTGCCAGCAGAATGGACAGGACTACAGGTACGCAGTATTTT.

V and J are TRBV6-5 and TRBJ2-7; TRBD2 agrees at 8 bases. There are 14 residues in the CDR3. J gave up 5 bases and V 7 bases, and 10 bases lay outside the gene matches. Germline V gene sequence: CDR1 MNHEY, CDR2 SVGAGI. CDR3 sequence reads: CASTPGTRIHEQYF. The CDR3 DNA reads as TGTGCCAGCACTCCCGGGACTAGAATACACGAGCAGTACTTC.

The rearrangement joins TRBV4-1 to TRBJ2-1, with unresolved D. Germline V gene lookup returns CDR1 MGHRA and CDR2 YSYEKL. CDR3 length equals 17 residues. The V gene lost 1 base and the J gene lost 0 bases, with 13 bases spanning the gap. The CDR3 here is CASSQVPGSFSYNEQFF. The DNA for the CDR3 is TGCGCCAGCAGCCAAGTGCCCGGGTCTTTCTCCTACAATGAGCAGTTCTTC.

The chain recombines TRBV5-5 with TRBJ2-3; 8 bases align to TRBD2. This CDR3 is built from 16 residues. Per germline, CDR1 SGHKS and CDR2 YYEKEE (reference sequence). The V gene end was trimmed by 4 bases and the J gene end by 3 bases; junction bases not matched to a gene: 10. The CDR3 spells CASSATGGLGTDTQYF. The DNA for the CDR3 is TGTGCCAGCAGCGCAACGGGGGGGCTTGGGACAGATACGCAGTATTTT.

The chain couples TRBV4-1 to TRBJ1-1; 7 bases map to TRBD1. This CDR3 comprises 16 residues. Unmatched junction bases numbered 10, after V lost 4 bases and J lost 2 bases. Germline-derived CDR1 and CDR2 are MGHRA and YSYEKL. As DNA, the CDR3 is TGCGCCAGCAGCCGCTTTCGACAGGGTTCCAACACTGAAGCTTTCTTT. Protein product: CASSRFRQGSNTEAFF.

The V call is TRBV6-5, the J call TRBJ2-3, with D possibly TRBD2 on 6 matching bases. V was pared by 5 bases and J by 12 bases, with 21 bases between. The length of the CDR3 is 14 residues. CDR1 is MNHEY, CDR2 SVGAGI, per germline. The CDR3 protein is CASSTTPAGRPQYF. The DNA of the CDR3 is TGTGCCAGCAGTACCACCCCCGCAGGGAGGCCCCAGTATTTT.

CDR3 sequence reads: CATSDPDRGGTQYF. DNA of the CDR3: TGTGCCACCAGTGACCCGGACAGGGGGGGGACCCAGTACTTC. This chain links TRBV24-1 with TRBJ2-5; 10 nucleotides align to TRBD1. The length of the CDR3 is 14 residues. Germline assignment: CDR1 KGHDR and CDR2 SFDVKD. With V trimmed by 4 bases and J by 7 bases, 5 bases remained unmatched.

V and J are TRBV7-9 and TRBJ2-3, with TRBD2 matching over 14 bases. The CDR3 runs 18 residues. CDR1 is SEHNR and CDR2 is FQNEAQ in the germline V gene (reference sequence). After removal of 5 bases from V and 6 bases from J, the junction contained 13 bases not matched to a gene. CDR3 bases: TGTGCCAGCAGCCCCGGGATGGGACTAGCGGGAGTTGTCGATACGCAGTATTTT. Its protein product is CASSPGMGLAGVVDTQYF. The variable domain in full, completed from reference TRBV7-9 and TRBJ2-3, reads DTGVSQNPRHKITKRGQNVTFRCDPISEHNRLYWYRQTLGQGPEFLTYFQNEAQLEKSRLLSDRFSAERPKGSFSTLEIQRTEQGDSAMYLCASSPGMGLAGVVDTQYFGPGTRLTVL.

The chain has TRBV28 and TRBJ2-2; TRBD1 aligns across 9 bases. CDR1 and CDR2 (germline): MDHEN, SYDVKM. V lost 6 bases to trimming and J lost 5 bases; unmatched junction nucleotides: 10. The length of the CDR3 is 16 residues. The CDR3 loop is CASRLTGTGNTGELFF. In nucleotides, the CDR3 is TGTGCCAGCAGGCTTACCGGGACAGGGAATACCGGGGAGCTGTTTTTT.

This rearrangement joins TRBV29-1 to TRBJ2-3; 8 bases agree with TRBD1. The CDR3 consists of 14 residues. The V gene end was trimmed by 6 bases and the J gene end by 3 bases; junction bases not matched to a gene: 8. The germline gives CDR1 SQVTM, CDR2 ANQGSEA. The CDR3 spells CSVVTGVRTDTQYF. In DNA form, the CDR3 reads TGCAGCGTCGTGACAGGGGTGAGAACAGATACGCAGTATTTT.

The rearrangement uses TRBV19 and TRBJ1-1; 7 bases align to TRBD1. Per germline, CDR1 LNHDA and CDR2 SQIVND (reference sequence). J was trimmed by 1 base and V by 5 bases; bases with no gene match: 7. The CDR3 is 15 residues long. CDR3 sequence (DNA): TGTGCCAGTAGTCCCCGACGACAGGGGAACACTGAAGCTTTCTTT. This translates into CASSPRRQGNTEAFF.

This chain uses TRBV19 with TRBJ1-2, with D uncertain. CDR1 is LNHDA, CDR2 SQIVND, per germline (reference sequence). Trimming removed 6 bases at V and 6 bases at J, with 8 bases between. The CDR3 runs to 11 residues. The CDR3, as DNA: TGTGCCAGTAGGGAGGGAAATGGCTACACCTTC. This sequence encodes CASREGNGYTF.

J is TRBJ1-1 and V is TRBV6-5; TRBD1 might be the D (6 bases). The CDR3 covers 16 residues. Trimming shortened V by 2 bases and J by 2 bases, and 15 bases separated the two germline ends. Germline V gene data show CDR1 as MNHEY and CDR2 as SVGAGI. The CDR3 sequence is CASSYRRGQVNTEAFF. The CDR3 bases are TGTGCCAGCAGTTACAGAAGGGGACAAGTAAACACTGAAGCTTTCTTT.

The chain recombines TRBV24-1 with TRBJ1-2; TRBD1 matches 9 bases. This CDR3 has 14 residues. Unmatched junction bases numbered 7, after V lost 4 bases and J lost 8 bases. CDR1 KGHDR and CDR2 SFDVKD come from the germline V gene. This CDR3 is CATSDPRTGVGYTF. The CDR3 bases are TGTGCCACCAGTGACCCGCGGACAGGGGTCGGCTACACCTTC.

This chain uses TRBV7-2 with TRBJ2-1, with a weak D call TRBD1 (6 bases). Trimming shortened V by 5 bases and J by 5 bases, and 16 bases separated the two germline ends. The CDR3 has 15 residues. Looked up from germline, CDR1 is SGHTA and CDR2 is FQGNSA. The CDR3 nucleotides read TGTGCCAGCAGCCTTGCAGGGGTTAGCCACAATGAGCAGTTCTTC. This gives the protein CASSLAGVSHNEQFF.

CDR3 sequence (DNA): TGTGCCAGCAGCTTGATAGGGGCCGCTTATGGCTACACCTTC. Its translation: CASSLIGAAYGYTF. The V and J genes are TRBV5-4 and TRBJ1-2; possible D gene TRBD1, 5 bases. This CDR3 is 14 amino acids long. The V end was cut by 1 base, the J end by 5 bases, with 12 bases between. Germline-derived CDR1 and CDR2 are SGHNT and YYREEE (reference sequence). Using reference TRBV5-4 and TRBJ1-2 for the parts outside the CDR3, the full variable domain is ETGVTQSPTHLIKTRGQQVTLRCSSQSGHNTVSWYQQALGQGPQFIFQYYREEENGRGNFPPRFSGLQFPNYSSELNVNALELDDSALYLCASSLIGAAYGYTFGSGTRLTVV.